This paragraph covers one TCR beta chain sequence. Its matching antigen is unknown. The data derive from a study of T cell responses to AZD1222 COVID-19 vaccine. Study findings and constraints: Without day 14 samples, only post-peak T cell repertoires were studied.

Only in-frame clones appear in the TCRdb table, and some are missing; sequencing was by immunoSEQ multiplex PCR. Its table records under 150,000 clones. CDR3 length: 13 residues. From germline, CDR1 is SGDLS and CDR2 YYNGEE. The V end lost 4 bases, the J end lost 9 bases, and 13 bases lay between the germline ends. The receptor's source is an adult in good health. Source material: peripheral blood. The V gene is TRBV9, the J gene TRBJ2-2; unclear D gene. The CDR3 DNA reads as TGTGCCAGCAGCCCTGGGTGGTCTCGGGAGCTGTTTTTT. Its translation is CASSPGWSRELFF.